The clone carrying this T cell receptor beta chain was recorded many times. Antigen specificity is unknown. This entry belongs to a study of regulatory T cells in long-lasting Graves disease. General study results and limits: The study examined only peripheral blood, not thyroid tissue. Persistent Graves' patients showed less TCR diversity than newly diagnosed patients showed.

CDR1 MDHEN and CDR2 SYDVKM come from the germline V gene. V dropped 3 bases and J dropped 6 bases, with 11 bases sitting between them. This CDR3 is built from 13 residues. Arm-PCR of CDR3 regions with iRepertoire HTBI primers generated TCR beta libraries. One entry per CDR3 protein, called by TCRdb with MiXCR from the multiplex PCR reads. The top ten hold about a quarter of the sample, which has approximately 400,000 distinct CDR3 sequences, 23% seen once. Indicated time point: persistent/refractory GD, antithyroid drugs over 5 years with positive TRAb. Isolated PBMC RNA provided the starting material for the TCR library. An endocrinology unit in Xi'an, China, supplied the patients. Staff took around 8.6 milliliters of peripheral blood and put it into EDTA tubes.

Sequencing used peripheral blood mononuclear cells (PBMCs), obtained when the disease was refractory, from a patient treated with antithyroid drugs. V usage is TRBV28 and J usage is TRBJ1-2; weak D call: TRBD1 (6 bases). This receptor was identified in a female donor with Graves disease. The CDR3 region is CASSFRGADGYTF. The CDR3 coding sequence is TGTGCCAGCAGTTTTAGGGGGGCCGATGGCTACACCTTC.